The rows below give T cell receptor beta chains drawn from one sample of a study of shared clonotypes between healthy human individuals. Assay used: immunoSEQ multiplex PCR; TCRdb lists only in-frame clones, some missing. The sample yields roughly 2.5 million clones, more than 80% seen once. The sequencing sample was made of naive CD4+ T cells sorted from blood. All receptors come from a young man in good health. CDR3s include the opening cysteine and the closing phenylalanine or tryptophan. The D gene is left open where the match is weak. Size is stated for part of the rows, as once, few or many counts, or as a class when the clone is expanded.

>TRBV23-1|TRBD1|TRBJ1-2|NA
TGCGCCAGCAGTCAAAAAACCGGGACAGTCCCTAACTATGGCTACACCTTC
CASSQKTGTVPNYGYTF
>TRBV7-2|NA|TRBJ2-2|NA
TGTGCCAGCAGCTTAGCGTTCGGGGAGCTGTTTTTT
CASSLAFGELFF
>TRBV12-5|NA|TRBJ1-1|NA
TGTGCTAGTGGTTTGGTACGCGGCACCGGAAACACTGAAGCTTTCTTT
CASGLVRGTGNTEAFF
>TRBV5-8|NA|TRBJ2-3|NA
TGTGCCAGCGGAGGGGGGGCGCCGGATACGCAGTATTTT
CASGGGAPDTQYF
>TRBV19|NA|TRBJ1-1|NA
TGTGCCACCGTACATGAGTCGGGCACTGAAGCTTTCTTT
CATVHESGTEAFF
>TRBV6-5|NA|TRBJ1-1|NA
TGTGCCAGCAGTCGACCCCAGACTGAAGCTTTCTTT
CASSRPQTEAFF
>TRBV11-2|NA|TRBJ1-2|NA
TGTGCCAGCAGCGCTTCCACAGGGATCTATGGCTACACCTTC
CASSASTGIYGYTF
>TRBV19|TRBD2|TRBJ2-1|NA
TGTGCCAGTACCGGGACTAGCGGGAGGGTGAGCTACAATGAGCAGTTCTTC
CASTGTSGRVSYNEQFF
>TRBV15|TRBD2|TRBJ2-7|NA
TGTGCCACTAGCGCGGGGGACTCCTACGAGCAGTACTTC
CATSAGDSYEQYF
>TRBV4-1|TRBD2|TRBJ2-3|NA
TGCGCCAGCAGCCAAGTTAGCGGGAGGACCGCCACAGATACGCAGTATTTT
CASSQVSGRTATDTQYF
>TRBV4-2|NA|TRBJ2-5|once
TGTGCCAGCAGCCAAGATCCTGTAGGCGTTGAAGAGACCCAGTACTTC
CASSQDPVGVEETQYF
>TRBV27|TRBD1|TRBJ2-7|NA
TGTGCCAGCAGTCTGGTTGGGACAGGCCTCTACGAGCAGTACTTC
CASSLVGTGLYEQYF
>TRBV19|NA|TRBJ1-1|NA
TGTGCAGTGACCCAGGGTCGGAACACTGAAGCTTTCTTT
CAVTQGRNTEAFF
>TRBV7-3|NA|TRBJ2-3|NA
TGTGCCAGCAGTCGCGGGGGCGGGCTTATGGCAGATACGCAGTATTTT
CASSRGGGLMADTQYF
>TRBV6-1|TRBD1|TRBJ1-2|NA
TGTGCCAGCAGAAGACAGGGGTCCTATGGCTACACCTTC
CASRRQGSYGYTF
>TRBV7-9|NA|TRBJ2-3|few
TGTGCCAGCAGCTACACAGATACGCAGTATTTT
CASSYTDTQYF
>TRBV5-1|TRBD2|TRBJ2-7|NA
TGCGCCAGCAGCTCTATAGCGGGCGGCGCTCCCTACGAGCAGTACTTC
CASSSIAGGAPYEQYF
>TRBV4-1|NA|TRBJ1-3|NA
TGCGCCAGCAGCCAAGAATCCCGGGGAAACACCATATATTTT
CASSQESRGNTIYF
>TRBV18|NA|TRBJ2-5|NA
TGTGCCAGCTCACCACCAGTCTGGGAGACCCAGTACTTC
CASSPPVWETQYF
>TRBV18|NA|TRBJ1-2|NA
TGTGCCAGCTCACCGGGGGTTGGCTATGGCTACACCTTC
CASSPGVGYGYTF
>TRBV6-4|TRBD1|TRBJ1-6|NA
TGTGCCAGCAGTCCAGACAGGGATAATTCACCCCTCCACTTT
CASSPDRDNSPLHF
>TRBV6-6|NA|TRBJ1-1|NA
TGTGCCAGCAGTTATAAGGAGAACACTGAAGCTTTCTTT
CASSYKENTEAFF
>TRBV10-3|NA|TRBJ2-2|NA
TGTGCCACCTCGGTTAGGACAGCGACCGGGGAGCTGTTTTTT
CATSVRTATGELFF
>TRBV28|NA|TRBJ1-1|NA
TGTGCCAGCAGTTTAGGGGGGAGACTCGCTGAAGCTTTCTTT
CASSLGGRLAEAFF
>TRBV20-1|NA|TRBJ2-3|once
TGCAGTGCTGGATGGACAGATACGCAGTATTTT
CSAGWTDTQYF
>TRBV18|NA|TRBJ1-6|once
TGTGCCAGCTCGAACAGGGAGTTCACCTATAATTCACCCCTCCACTTT
CASSNREFTYNSPLHF
>TRBV5-5|TRBD2|TRBJ2-7|NA
TGTGCCAGCAGCCATCGGGAGGCTAGCAGGCCCTACGAGCAGTACTTC
CASSHREASRPYEQYF
>TRBV30|NA|TRBJ2-5|NA
TGTGCCTGGAGTGTAGGGCCAGCCCAAGAGACCCAGTACTTC
CAWSVGPAQETQYF
>TRBV5-6|NA|TRBJ2-5|NA
TGTGCCAGCAGCCTGCAAGAGACCCAGTACTTC
CASSLQETQYF
>TRBV6-5|TRBD2|TRBJ2-1|NA
TGTGCCAGCAGGGGCTGGCGGGGGGGAGACAATGAGCAGTTCTTC
CASRGWRGGDNEQFF
>TRBV9|TRBD2|TRBJ2-1|NA
TGTGCCAGCAGCGTAGGGGGACTAGCGGGACTTTCTTACAATGAGCAGTTCTTC
CASSVGGLAGLSYNEQFF
>TRBV5-1|NA|TRBJ2-7|NA
TGCGCCAGCACCTCGGGACTCAGAAGGACCGGCTCCTACGAGCAGTACTTC
CASTSGLRRTGSYEQYF
>TRBV5-1|NA|TRBJ2-5|NA
TGCGCCAGCAGCTTGGAAGGGGGGAAAGGCGAGACCCAGTACTTC
CASSLEGGKGETQYF
>TRBV5-6|NA|TRBJ2-2|NA
TGTGCCAGCAGCTTGGGGTTAAGGGGCCTAACCGGGGAGCTGTTTTTT
CASSLGLRGLTGELFF
>TRBV18|TRBD2|TRBJ2-5|NA
TGTGCCAGCTCACCAATTGTCGAAGCTAGCGGGTTAGGGACCCAGTACTTC
CASSPIVEASGLGTQYF
>TRBV6-1|NA|TRBJ2-7|NA
TGTGCCAGCAGTGCTAACTTCGGCCCCTACGAGCAGTACTTC
CASSANFGPYEQYF
>TRBV5-1|TRBD2|TRBJ2-3|once
TGCGCCAGCAGCTTGCAGCCTAGCGGGGGCCCAGATACGCAGTATTTT
CASSLQPSGGPDTQYF
>TRBV6-1|NA|TRBJ1-5|NA
TGTGCCAGCAGTGAAGTTCTAGGGCGCAGCAATCAGCCCCAGCATTTT
CASSEVLGRSNQPQHF
>TRBV5-1|NA|TRBJ2-1|NA
TGCGCCAGCAGGCTGTTTCCGGGGCCCTCCTACAATGAGCAGTTCTTC
CASRLFPGPSYNEQFF
>TRBV19|NA|TRBJ1-5|NA
TGTGCCAGTAATGGGGGGAATCAGCCCCAGCATTTT
CASNGGNQPQHF
>TRBV28|TRBD1|TRBJ1-2|NA
TGTGCCAGCAGTTCTCCGGGACAGCACGGATCCAACTATGGCTACACCTTC
CASSSPGQHGSNYGYTF
>TRBV7-9|NA|TRBJ1-2|NA
TGTGCCAGCAGCTCTCAGGTCTCTAACTATGGCTACACCTTC
CASSSQVSNYGYTF
>TRBV29-1|TRBD2|TRBJ2-5|NA
TGCAGCGTCGGAGCTCTAGCGGGGGGGCCTCAGACCCAGTACTTC
CSVGALAGGPQTQYF
>TRBV30|NA|TRBJ2-3|NA
TGTGCCTGGAGTGTAAAAGGGTTTACCGATACGCAGTATTTT
CAWSVKGFTDTQYF
>TRBV30|NA|TRBJ2-2|few
TGTGCCTGGAGTCTGAACACCGGGGAGCTGTTTTTT
CAWSLNTGELFF
>TRBV6-5|NA|TRBJ2-7|NA
TGTGCCAGCACCCGACTAGGAGGACCCGAGTACTTC
CASTRLGGPEYF
>TRBV5-1|TRBD2|TRBJ2-7|NA
TGCGCCAGCGGACTAGCGGGGGTCTCCTACGAGCAGTACTTC
CASGLAGVSYEQYF
>TRBV28|TRBD1|TRBJ1-5|NA
TGTGCCAGCTCAGGGGGCCTCAATCAGCCCCAGCATTTT
CASSGGLNQPQHF
>TRBV6-6|TRBD1|TRBJ2-7|NA
TGTGCCAGCAGTTACCCTTTCGGACAGGTATACGAGCAGTACTTC
CASSYPFGQVYEQYF